The entry below describes one T cell receptor beta chain. This clonotype was detected only a few times. What this receptor recognizes is not known. No much larger clone is present one base from it, and per-base qualities are unavailable. The sample is drawn from a study of T cells after yellow fever vaccination (dated by TCRdb to the late 2010s). The study in broad terms: The SMART-Seq v4 Ultra Low Input RNA kit was used to prepare libraries from fractions with low cell numbers. To follow T-cell clones before and after both primary and booster YFV17D yellow fever vaccination, bulk TCR alpha and beta repertoires underwent longitudinal sequencing. The cohort comprised two healthy male donors, one aged 18 to 29 and one aged 30 to 40 years. Blood was collected at multiple timepoints before and after primary and secondary immunization, and bulk PBMC replicates and cell subsets were isolated.

Unmatched junction bases come to 10, with V trimmed by 5 bases and J by 3 bases. The germline V gene (reference sequence) yields DFQATT for CDR1 and SNEGSKA for CDR2. The CDR3 measures 15 amino acids from cysteine to phenylalanine. Of the read, only the CDR3 DNA is kept; its 45 bases are in frame from base 1. On the study overall, not on this receptor specifically: The secondary T-cell response was found to be weaker but faster than the primary response, with a peak reached on day 5 rather than on day 15. Most clones expanded after primary vaccination were re-detected after the booster (around 96% of CD4 and 88% of CD8), suggesting broad memory maintenance. A small share of clonotypes occurred in both CD4 and CD8 compartments, likely arising from convergent recombination. Computational filtering was required because FACS-sorted repertoires could contain abundant contaminating clonotypes from the bulk population. Because the study included only a couple of donors, the extent to which the findings can be generalized is limited.

Per the publication, the treatment or condition label means: live attenuated yellow fever vaccine strain. At each blood-draw timepoint, two biological replicates of bulk PBMCs were collected. PBMCs were isolated from peripheral blood using a standard Ficoll-Paque protocol. RNA was extracted with TriZol from bulk PBMCs, CD4 and CD8 fractions, and dextramer-positive and dextramer-negative fractions. For sequencing, an Illumina NovaSeq 6000 was employed. TCR cDNA was synthesized by 5'RACE template switching, which introduced a universal primer site and unique molecular identifiers. Priming of cDNA synthesis was performed from both the TCR alpha and TCR beta constant segments. Two PCR steps were used to amplify libraries, with sample barcodes and sequencing adapters being added in the second step. Sequencing of libraries was performed on Illumina HiSeq 2500 (2x100 bp) or NovaSeq (2x150 bp). As for the authors' bioinformatics: MIGEC was used to demultiplex reads and collapse the reads into UMI consensus sequences, and MiXCR was used for V(D)J alignment. Clonotypes responding to the vaccine were identified with edgeR on replicate PBMC samples, with the criteria of FDR below 0.01 and a log2 fold change above 5 up to day 15. CD4 or CD8 identity was assigned to each bulk clonotype according to whether the clonotype was present at higher abundance in the sequenced CD4 repertoire or the sequenced CD8 repertoire. TCRdb reran the public reads through fastp at Q25 and MiXCR, keeping productive beta chains. Rows are combined by CDR3 protein, so each entry shows the most common genes and DNA. TCRdb's processing, not the authors' own work, is the source of the V and J calls. This sample holds roughly 310,000 distinct CDR3 sequences; roughly 3.5% were observed only once. The ten largest clones take up around 20% of the sample.

The sample was PBMCs, taken on the day of the yellow fever booster vaccination. The chain links TRBV20-1 with TRBJ2-4, with TRBD1 identical over 7 junction bases. The origin of this receptor is a man younger than 35 who received the YFV17D yellow fever vaccine. The CDR3 corresponds to CSADQQGRGKNIQYF. The base sequence is TGCAGTGCTGACCAACAGGGGCGAGGCAAAAACATTCAGTACTTC.